Listed below are T cell receptor beta chains from one sample, sequenced in a study of OX40 agonist ivuxolimab in advanced cancers. Sequencing was performed with immunoSEQ multiplex PCR; in TCRdb, only in-frame clones are kept and a portion is missing. Of around 43,000 clones listed, approximately 86% are singletons. Sequenced material: CD4+ or CD8+ T cells sorted from blood, taken in a trial of the OX40 agonist ivuxolimab. These TCRs come from an adult with an advanced solid tumor such as melanoma, head and neck, liver or kidney cancer. CDR3s include the opening cysteine and the closing phenylalanine or tryptophan. The D gene is left open where the match is weak. Part of the rows lack a size; the others show once, few, many or a class for expanded clones.

v_gene	d_gene	abundance	j_gene	CDR3aa	CDR3nt
TRBV19	NA	NA	TRBJ2-7	CASSIRDQTSYEQYF	TGTGCCAGTAGTATACGGGATCAAACTTCCTACGAGCAGTACTTC
TRBV27	TRBD1	NA	TRBJ1-6	CASSRRRDRGVYNSPLHF	TGTGCCAGCAGCCGAAGGCGGGACAGGGGGGTTTATAATTCACCCCTCCACTTT
TRBV7-9	NA	NA	TRBJ2-6	CASSGLGGSGANVLTF	TGTGCCAGCAGCGGATTGGGGGGCTCTGGGGCCAACGTCCTGACTTTC
TRBV2	TRBD1	NA	TRBJ1-5	CASRDWDSSNQPQHF	TGTGCCAGCAGGGATTGGGACAGTAGCAATCAGCCCCAGCATTTT
TRBV6-5	NA	once	TRBJ1-2	CASTPFRGADYGYTF	TGTGCCAGCACACCATTCAGGGGAGCGGACTATGGCTACACCTTC
TRBV6-7	NA	NA	TRBJ2-7	CASSYFLPYEQYF	TGTGCCAGCAGTTACTTTCTACCCTACGAGCAGTACTTC
TRBV10-1	TRBD2	NA	TRBJ2-3	CASSDQWAGGRTDTQYF	TGCGCCAGCAGTGATCAGTGGGCGGGGGGACGGACAGATACGCAGTATTTT
TRBV7-2	NA	NA	TRBJ1-5	CASSLITGLDQPQHF	TGTGCCAGCAGCTTAATTACAGGGCTGGATCAGCCCCAGCATTTT
TRBV6-5	NA	NA	TRBJ2-5	CASSGGGQETQYF	TGTGCCAGCAGTGGGGGCGGCCAAGAGACCCAGTACTTC
TRBV27	NA	NA	TRBJ2-1	CASSLRSSYNEQFF	TGTGCCAGCAGTTTGAGAAGCTCCTACAATGAGCAGTTCTTC
TRBV28	TRBD2	NA	TRBJ2-4	CASSLRLAGGRNIQYF	TGTGCCAGCAGTCTGAGACTAGCGGGGGGGCGAAACATTCAGTACTTC
TRBV6-6	NA	NA	TRBJ2-7	CASTPTDSYEQYF	TGTGCCAGCACCCCGACAGACTCCTACGAGCAGTACTTC
TRBV28	NA	NA	TRBJ1-1	CASSVTGYGTEAFF	TGTGCCAGCAGCGTGACAGGTTATGGGACTGAAGCTTTCTTT
TRBV6-6	NA	once	TRBJ1-6	CASSSDGNPNSPLHF	TGTGCCAGCAGTTCCGACGGAAACCCTAATTCACCCCTCCACTTT
TRBV28	NA	NA	TRBJ2-2	CASSLWRTRTGELFF	TGTGCCAGCAGTTTATGGCGGACTCGAACCGGGGAGCTGTTTTTT
TRBV4-3	NA	NA	TRBJ2-1	CASSQDDPRGPYNEQFF	TGCGCCAGCAGCCAGGATGACCCAAGGGGACCCTACAATGAGCAGTTCTTC
TRBV19	NA	NA	TRBJ1-5	CASSIWRESPGQPQHF	TGTGCCAGTAGTATTTGGAGGGAATCCCCAGGGCAGCCCCAGCATTTT
TRBV19	TRBD1	NA	TRBJ1-1	CASSMGTGTEAFF	TGTGCCAGTAGTATGGGGACAGGGACTGAAGCTTTCTTT
TRBV27	NA	NA	TRBJ1-1	CASSLSLRDTEAFF	TGTGCCAGCAGTTTATCGTTGCGGGACACTGAAGCTTTCTTT
TRBV28	NA	NA	TRBJ1-2	CASSARSYSAPLYGYTF	TGTGCCAGCAGTGCCAGATCCTATTCGGCCCCCCTCTATGGCTACACCTTC
TRBV14	NA	NA	TRBJ2-1	CASSQWQSSYNEQFF	TGTGCCAGCAGCCAATGGCAAAGCTCCTACAATGAGCAGTTCTTC
TRBV7-9	TRBD1	NA	TRBJ2-2	CASSPGTGDTGELFF	TGTGCCAGCAGCCCGGGGACAGGGGACACCGGGGAGCTGTTTTTT
TRBV10-1	NA	NA	TRBJ2-5	CASSDGETQYF	TGCGCCAGCAGTGACGGGGAGACCCAGTACTTC
TRBV4-1	NA	NA	TRBJ1-1	CASSQGAWNTEAFF	TGCGCCAGCAGCCAAGGGGCGTGGAACACTGAAGCTTTCTTT
TRBV4-3	TRBD2	NA	TRBJ2-1	CASSQLLAHEQFF	TGCGCCAGCAGCCAACTACTAGCGCATGAGCAGTTCTTC
TRBV4-1	NA	NA	TRBJ2-7	CASSQGGIEQYF	TGCGCCAGCAGCCAAGGGGGCATCGAGCAGTACTTC
TRBV2	NA	once	TRBJ2-5	CATLGLQETQYF	TGTGCCACTCTCGGACTCCAAGAGACCCAGTACTTC
TRBV4-1	NA	medium-sized	TRBJ1-1	CASSQDLPGNTEAFF	TGCGCCAGCAGCCAAGATCTGCCGGGAAACACTGAAGCTTTCTTT
TRBV10-3	NA	NA	TRBJ2-1	CAISEGGPGNEQFF	TGTGCCATCAGTGAGGGGGGGCCTGGGAATGAGCAGTTCTTC
TRBV5-5	TRBD1	NA	TRBJ2-7	CASSFPQPGTGVSYEQYF	TGTGCCAGCAGCTTTCCCCAGCCCGGGACAGGGGTTTCCTACGAGCAGTACTTC
TRBV6-6	NA	NA	TRBJ1-1	CASSYSYPYTEAFF	TGTGCCAGCAGTTACTCGTATCCGTACACTGAAGCTTTCTTT
TRBV6-6	NA	NA	TRBJ2-2	CASTSGQNTGELFF	TGTGCCAGCACATCAGGGCAGAACACCGGGGAGCTGTTTTTT
TRBV28	NA	once	TRBJ2-7	CASSLSGTAPLEQYF	TGTGCCAGCAGTTTATCCGGGACGGCCCCCCTCGAGCAGTACTTC
TRBV9	NA	NA	TRBJ1-1	CASSASGENTEAFF	TGTGCCAGCAGCGCCTCGGGGGAGAACACTGAAGCTTTCTTT
TRBV27	NA	NA	TRBJ2-1	CASSLWGNNEQFF	TGTGCCAGCAGTTTATGGGGGAACAATGAGCAGTTCTTC
TRBV6-6	NA	NA	TRBJ2-3	CASSGRDPLRADTQYF	TGTGCCAGCAGTGGGCGGGACCCCTTGAGGGCAGATACGCAGTATTTT
TRBV7-9	NA	NA	TRBJ1-5	CASSSGTRQPQHF	TGTGCCAGCAGCTCAGGGACAAGACAGCCCCAGCATTTT
TRBV27	NA	once	TRBJ2-1	CASSPGLAYNEQFF	TGTGCCAGCAGTCCCGGCCTAGCCTACAATGAGCAGTTCTTC
TRBV5-8	NA	NA	TRBJ2-5	CASRSPGEETQYF	TGTGCCAGCCGATCACCAGGGGAAGAGACCCAGTACTTC
TRBV7-8	NA	NA	TRBJ2-1	CASSQVAAYSYNEQFF	TGTGCCAGCAGCCAGGTAGCGGCTTACTCCTACAATGAGCAGTTCTTC
TRBV15	NA	once	TRBJ1-1	CATSIRWGAGTEAFF	TGTGCCACCAGCATCCGATGGGGGGCAGGCACTGAAGCTTTCTTT
TRBV4-3	NA	NA	TRBJ1-3	CASSQDNLDTIYF	TGCGCCAGCAGCCAAGATAATTTGGACACCATATATTTT